The 28 T cell receptor beta chains below all came from one sample that was sequenced in a study of blood T cells in healthy people across ages. Next came a second PCR, run for about 7 to 12 cycles, which used a sample-barcoded 5' primer along with a J-beta primer mix. TCRdb passed the 5' RACE reads through MiXCR, listing each CDR3 protein once. The sample lists hundreds of thousands of distinct CDR3 sequences, about 30% occurring once. Sequencing input: blood. The receptors were sampled from a woman over 75 in good health.

This chain connects TRBV11-2 to TRBJ2-1, with 8 bases aligning to TRBD2. CDR1 is SGHAT, CDR2 FQNNGV, per germline. The CDR3 length is 17 residues. With V trimmed by 8 bases and J by 8 bases, 20 bases remained unmatched. The CDR3 coding sequence is TGTGCCAGCGGCTCCCCCTTCCCGGGACTAGTAGCCCATGAGCAGTTCTTC. Encoded protein: CASGSPFPGLVAHEQFF.

This clonotype was picked up many times. The chain couples TRBV5-1 to TRBJ2-7; D gene unclear. CDR3 length: 14 residues. From germline, CDR1 is SGHRS and CDR2 YFSETQ. The ends were cut back, 7 bases at V and 0 bases at J, with 14 bases in the middle. CDR3 loop: CASQDTGSSYEQYF. DNA of the CDR3: TGCGCCAGCCAGGATACGGGTTCCTCCTACGAGCAGTACTTC.

CDR3 amino acids: CASSLEGSGSTDTQYF. The CDR3 DNA reads TGCGCCAGCAGCTTGGAAGGTAGCGGGAGTACAGATACGCAGTATTTT. J is TRBJ2-3 and V is TRBV5-1, with 9 bases that match TRBD2. Germline assignment: CDR1 SGHRS and CDR2 YFSETQ. CDR3 length: 16 residues. The ends lost 0 bases at V and 3 bases at J; junction bases unmatched: 5.

The sample holds many counts of this clonotype. This chain links TRBV6-2 or TRBV6-3 with TRBJ1-5; TRBD1 is a possible D gene (6 bases). Germline V gene data show CDR1 as MNHEY and CDR2 as SVGEGT. V lost 5 bases to trimming and J lost 2 bases, with 13 bases between them. The CDR3 is 15 residues long. CDR3 in DNA: TGTGCCAGCAGTCCGCGTTCAGGGGGCAATCAGCCCCAGCATTTT. Its protein is CASSPRSGGNQPQHF.

This clonotype was counted only a few times. Since a much larger clone is just one base distant, this may be a read error. The gene calls are TRBV4-3 and TRBJ2-5, with D perhaps matching TRBD2 (5 bases). This CDR3 contains 16 residues. Germline CDR1 and CDR2: LGHNA and YSLEER. DNA of the CDR3: TGCGCCAGCAGCCAAGTAAGAGGGATCGGCGGAGAGGCCCAGTACTTC. This codes for CASSQVRGIGGEAQYF.

In this sample, this clonotype turned up many times. The chain is built from TRBV19 and TRBJ1-5; D perhaps matches TRBD1 (6 bases). The V and J ends lost 5 bases and 0 bases respectively, with 11 bases between them. Germline assignment: CDR1 LNHDA and CDR2 SQIVND (reference sequence). The CDR3 has 15 amino acids. The DNA for the CDR3 is TGTGCCAGTAGTGCCGGGACATCTAGCAATCAGCCCCAGCATTTT. Residues: CASSAGTSSNQPQHF.

The J gene is TRBJ2-3, the V gene TRBV7-2; 9 bases are a match to TRBD2. Per germline, CDR1 SGHTA and CDR2 FQGNSA. After removal of 1 base from V and 6 bases from J, the junction contained 8 bases not matched to a gene. The length of the CDR3 is 16 residues. CDR3 loop: CASSLVGAGGPDTQYF. Written as DNA, the CDR3 is TGTGCCAGCAGCTTAGTCGGGGCGGGAGGGCCGGATACGCAGTATTTT.

This clonotype was counted many times. The V call is TRBV18, the J call TRBJ1-5; D is unresolved. The germline gives CDR1 KGHSH, CDR2 LQKENI. The germline V and J ends were trimmed by 2 bases and 2 bases, with 10 bases remaining between them. CDR3 length equals 15 residues. The CDR3 is CASSPTTRGNQPQHF. The CDR3 bases are TGTGCCAGCTCACCAACCACCAGAGGCAATCAGCCCCAGCATTTT.

In this sample, this clonotype turned up many times. The rearrangement links TRBV6-5 to TRBJ2-1, with TRBD1 identical over 11 bases. With V trimmed by 2 bases and J by 6 bases, 6 bases remained unmatched. Germline V gives CDR1 MNHEY, CDR2 SVGAGI. This CDR3 is built from 16 residues. The DNA for the CDR3 is TGTGCCAGCAGTTACCGAGGACAGGGGGCGTTCAATGAGCAGTTCTTC. It codes for CASSYRGQGAFNEQFF.

A note on this clonotype: A much larger clone sits a single nucleotide away, making a read error possible. In nucleotides, the CDR3 is TGTGCCAGCAGCCCACAGGGTTTCAATTTACCCCTCCACTTT. It encodes CASSPQGFNLPLHF. The chain combines TRBV7-2 with TRBJ1-6; tentatively, D is TRBD1 (6 bases). This CDR3 has 14 amino acids. Germline values: CDR1 SGHTA, CDR2 FQGNSA.

This clonotype was seen many times. This chain uses TRBV6-4 with TRBJ2-3; 12 positions agree with TRBD2. From germline, CDR1 is MRHNA and CDR2 SNTAGT. This CDR3 has 17 residues. V lost 6 bases, J lost 1 base, and 8 bases stayed unmatched. The CDR3 region has the DNA TGTGCCAGCAGGAGGACTAGCGGGGTCATGGGCACAGATACGCAGTATTTT. It codes for CASRRTSGVMGTDTQYF.

This clonotype was counted only a few times. CDR3: CSASAGNSPLHF. The DNA of the CDR3 is TGCAGTGCGAGCGCGGGAAATTCACCCCTCCACTTT. The chain employs TRBV20-1 and TRBJ1-6; D is undetermined. CDR1 and CDR2 (germline): DFQATT, SNEGSKA (reference sequence). The CDR3 loop spans 12 amino acids. V shed 6 bases and J shed 7 bases, with 10 bases lying between them.

The sample holds many counts of this clonotype. CDR3 nucleotides: TGTGCCACCTCTCGGGGGGACCAAGAGACCCAGTACTTC. The encoded protein is CATSRGDQETQYF. The chain recombines TRBV24-1 with TRBJ2-5, with TRBD2 matching 7 bases. Germline V gives CDR1 KGHDR, CDR2 SFDVKD. V shed 9 bases, J shed 0 bases, and the junction held 3 bases outside the gene matches. This CDR3 is built from 13 residues.

The chain recombines TRBV12-3 or TRBV12-4 with TRBJ2-3, with D maybe TRBD2 (5 bases). V was cut by 6 bases and J by 4 bases, with 11 bases left in between. The CDR3 consists of 13 residues. Here the CDR3 DNA reads TGTGCCAGCAGGACCGGGGTTTCAGATACGCAGTATTTT. Residues: CASRTGVSDTQYF.

The V call is TRBV12-5, the J call TRBJ2-1, with a tentative D call TRBD1 (6 bases). V was trimmed by 1 base and J by 4 bases, leaving 14 bases between them. CDR1 and CDR2 (germline): LGHNT, FRNRAP. The CDR3 length is 16 residues. Written as DNA, the CDR3 is TGTGCTAGTGGTTTGGCCCCGGGACACGGGTACAATGAGCAGTTCTTC. It specifies CASGLAPGHGYNEQFF.

The V call is TRBV29-1, the J call TRBJ2-1; D tentatively reads TRBD1 or TRBD2 (6 bases each). Near its end, the DNA agrees better with TRBJ2-7, so the J call may be wrong. The CDR3 totals 15 residues. The germline CDR1 and CDR2 sequences are SQVTM and ANQGSEA. The CDR3: CSVLKLGGSYNEQYF. CDR3 coding DNA: TGCAGCGTTCTGAAGTTGGGGGGCTCCTACAATGAGCAGTACTTC.

The gene calls are TRBV4-3 and TRBJ2-3, with D hard to call. CDR1 is LGHNA, CDR2 YSLEER, per germline. The CDR3 extends over 16 amino acids. The V and J ends lost 0 bases and 3 bases respectively, with 13 bases between them. The CDR3 DNA follows: TGCGCCAGCAGCCAAGATGTGGGCCTGGGAACAGATACGCAGTATTTT. Amino acids: CASSQDVGLGTDTQYF.

This chain uses TRBV7-2 with TRBJ1-4, with D possibly matching TRBD1 (6 bases). Trimming took 5 bases from V and 2 from J, leaving 12 bases between them. This CDR3 spans 15 amino acids. In germline, CDR1 is SGHTA, CDR2 FQGNSA. DNA of the CDR3: TGTGCCAGCAGCGCGAACAGGGCCACTAATGAAAAACTGTTTTTT. As protein: CASSANRATNEKLFF. Complete variable domain (other parts from reference TRBV7-2 and TRBJ1-4): GAGVSQSPSNKVTEKGKDVELRCDPISGHTALYWYRQSLGQGLEFLIYFQGNSAPDKSGLPSDRFSAERTGGSVSTLTIQRTQQEDSAVYLCASSANRATNEKLFFGSGTQLSVL.

The table lists this clonotype with many counts. The rearrangement joins TRBV9 to TRBJ2-3; D unresolved. The CDR3 consists of 15 residues. Germline CDR1 SGDLS, CDR2 YYNGEE. V was cut by 0 bases and J by 1 base, with 9 bases left in between. CDR3 sequence reads: CASSVVVTGTDTQYF. Written as DNA, the CDR3 is TGTGCCAGCAGCGTAGTAGTAACGGGCACAGATACGCAGTATTTT.

Worth noting for this clonotype: This may arise from a read error, as a much more abundant clone is one base away. This chain connects TRBV4-1 to TRBJ2-5; D tentatively fits TRBD1 or TRBD2 (5 bases each). V lost 4 bases, J lost 1 base, and 13 bases lay in between. There are 15 residues in the CDR3. Per the germline V gene, CDR1 is MGHRA and CDR2 is YSYEKL. The CDR3 region is CASSPLGTVQETQYF. Written as DNA, the CDR3 is TGCGCCAGCAGCCCACTAGGGACGGTCCAAGAGACCCAGTACTTC.

J is TRBJ2-5 and V is TRBV20-1, with 8 bases aligning to TRBD2. CDR3 size: 12 residues. From germline, CDR1 is DFQATT and CDR2 SNEGSKA (reference sequence). The V and J ends lost 7 bases and 11 bases, in that order; junction bases with no gene match: 12. This CDR3 is CSEAGDLNEQYF. The CDR3 DNA reads TGCAGTGAAGCGGGGGACCTCAATGAGCAGTACTTC.

This clonotype has just a few counts. The chain carries TRBV19 and TRBJ1-5; tentative D call: TRBD1 (6 bases). The CDR3 covers 21 residues. V was pared by 3 bases and J by 5 bases, with 32 bases between. The germline CDR1 and CDR2 sequences are LNHDA and SQIVND (reference sequence). The CDR3 DNA is TGTGCCAGTAGTATGCTTTTCTTCGGTCCTATGTCCCCACAGGGACATCAGCCCCAGCATTTT. Residues: CASSMLFFGPMSPQGHQPQHF. The variable domain in full, completed from reference TRBV19 and TRBJ1-5, reads DGGITQSPKYLFRKEGQNVTLSCEQNLNHDAMYWYRQDPGQGLRLIYYSQIVNDFQKGDIAEGYSVSREKKESFPLTVTSAQKNPTAFYLCASSMLFFGPMSPQGHQPQHFGDGTRLSIL.

To note about this clonotype: It may be a read error: a sequence one base away is much more abundant. This chain connects TRBV7-9 to TRBJ2-3; 11 bases line up with TRBD2. Germline CDR1 is SEHNR and CDR2 is FQNEAQ (reference sequence). The CDR3 is 15 residues long. The CDR3 region is CACSLLAGGADTQYF. The CDR3 DNA is TGTGCCTGCAGCTTGCTAGCGGGGGGAGCAGATACGCAGTATTTT.

This chain links TRBV19 with TRBJ2-7; D is undetermined. CDR1 and CDR2 (germline): LNHDA, SQIVND (reference sequence). V lost 5 bases to trimming and J lost 1 base, with 9 bases between them. The CDR3 contains 13 residues. The CDR3 here is CASSPFLSYEQYF. The CDR3 nucleotides read TGTGCCAGTAGTCCTTTTCTTTCCTACGAGCAGTACTTC.

Note on this clonotype: Given a much more abundant clone one base away, this may be a read error. V gene TRBV27 combines with J gene TRBJ2-7; perhaps TRBD2 as D (6 bases). Germline V gene sequence: CDR1 MNHEY, CDR2 SMNVEV (reference sequence). The CDR3 has 15 amino acids. Here the CDR3 reads CANSTRLVSLHEQYF. The CDR3 coding sequence is TGTGCCAACAGTACCCGACTAGTATCCCTCCACGAGCAGTACTTC.

The genes are TRBV19 and TRBJ1-5; D gene unclear. Per germline, CDR1 LNHDA and CDR2 SQIVND (reference sequence). The CDR3 length is 15 residues. The germline V and J ends were trimmed by 6 bases and 0 bases, with 12 bases remaining between them. The CDR3 region is CASRRVLDSNQPQHF. In DNA form, the CDR3 reads TGTGCCAGTAGGAGAGTGTTGGATAGCAATCAGCCCCAGCATTTT.

Concerning this clonotype: With a much larger clone just one base away, this may be a read error. This chain joins TRBV4-3 and TRBJ2-6, with D possibly being TRBD1 or TRBD2 (6 bases each). The CDR3 is 17 amino acids. Germline assignment: CDR1 LGHNA and CDR2 YSLEER. The CDR3 bases are TGCGCCAGCAGCGGGGGGCCAAAAGGCTCTGGGGCCAACATCCTGACTTTC. This sequence encodes CASSGGPKGSGANILTF.

Regarding this clonotype: The junction shows a germline mismatch at one end, possibly a read error. The chain joins TRBV11-2 to TRBJ1-4; 7 nucleotides match TRBD1. Per germline, CDR1 SGHAT and CDR2 FQNNGV. The CDR3 has 19 residues. The CDR3 region has the DNA TGTGCCAGCAGCTTAGTTCAACAGGGGATCCGACTCGTTAATGAAAAACGGTTTTTT. Translation gives CASSLVQQGIRLVNEKRFF.